Following are 4 T cell receptor beta chains from one sample sequenced in a study of T cell repertoires in cytomegalovirus infection. Using its own MiXCR run on the reads, TCRdb lists one record per CDR3 protein. The sample records over 95,000 distinct CDR3 sequences, under 35% being singletons. The antigens these receptors bind are not known. The sequences come from CD8+ T cells from cultured PBMCs, collected from culture after CMV antigen stimulation. All receptors come from a human donor in good health (CMV status not recorded). Some clones in this sample may be carry-over from other donors' samples.

The V gene is TRBV15, the J gene TRBJ2-3, with 11 bases lining up with TRBD2. Germline CDR1 and CDR2: LNHNV and YYDKDF (reference sequence). The CDR3 contains 17 residues. J lost 4 bases, V lost 3 bases, and 9 bases had no gene match. The CDR3 sequence: CATSRGPGLADADTQYF. CDR3 coding DNA: TGTGCCACCAGCAGGGGTCCGGGACTAGCGGATGCAGATACGCAGTATTTT.

The chain combines TRBV2 with TRBJ2-7; D could derive from TRBD1 or TRBD2 (5 bases each). The CDR3 sequence is 13 residues long. Germline CDR1 SNHLY, CDR2 FYNNEI. V shed 8 bases and J shed 3 bases, with 14 bases lying between them. The CDR3 here is CASGDLGVYEQYF. In DNA form, the CDR3 reads TGTGCCAGCGGGGACCTCGGAGTCTACGAGCAGTACTTC. Together with reference TRBV2 and TRBJ2-7, the CDR3 gives the full variable domain: EPEVTQTPSHQVTQMGQEVILRCVPISNHLYFYWYRQILGQKVEFLVSFYNNEISEKSEIFDDQFSVERPDGSNFTLKIRSTKLEDSAMYFCASGDLGVYEQYFGPGTRLTVT.

The chain couples TRBV20-1 to TRBJ1-1, with 8 bases fitting TRBD1. The V and J ends lost 5 bases and 1 base, in that order; junction bases with no gene match: 6. In germline, CDR1 is DFQATT, CDR2 SNEGSKA (reference sequence). This CDR3 has 14 amino acids. CDR3 in DNA: TGCAGTGCTCCCCCTGGACAGGGGAACACTGAAGCTTTCTTT. Translating gives CSAPPGQGNTEAFF.

This clonotype was seen more than once but under ten times. This chain joins TRBV12-3 or TRBV12-4 and TRBJ2-3; 15 bases map to TRBD2. The CDR3 runs 19 residues. The V and J ends lost 7 bases and 3 bases, in that order; junction bases with no gene match: 14. CDR3 nucleotide sequence: TGTGCCAGCATCCCGCCCCCCCGGACTAGCGGGGGGGGGACAGATACGCAGTATTTT. Its translation is CASIPPPRTSGGGTDTQYF.